Shown below are 27 T cell receptor beta chains from a single sample sequenced in a study of type 1 regulatory T cells. Study outcomes and limitations: Compared with non-Tr1 cells, Tr1 cells showed a narrower TCR repertoire.

These receptors' targets are unknown. MiXCR, applied by TCRdb to the reads, yields one record per CDR3 protein. This repertoire shows several thousand distinct CDR3 sequences, 30% to 35% found once; its top ten account for over 20%. What was sequenced was cultured type 1 regulatory T (Tr1) cells, either the whole culture or a sorted fraction (not recorded which). The source is a human donor in good health.

The chain has TRBV6-1 and TRBJ1-1; 8 bases are shared with TRBD1. Germline loops: CDR1 MNHNS, CDR2 SASEGT. The junction had 8 bases not matched to a gene; V was cut back by 8 bases and J by 0 bases. This CDR3 contains 15 residues. Written as DNA, the CDR3 is TGTGCCAGCGGGATAGCACAGGGGGTGAACACTGAAGCTTTCTTT. It yields the protein CASGIAQGVNTEAFF.

The chain recombines TRBV9 with TRBJ2-3, with 9 positions matching TRBD2. After removal of 4 bases from V and 6 bases from J, the junction contained 6 bases not matched to a gene. This CDR3 is 14 amino acids long. The germline V gene has CDR1 SGDLS and CDR2 YYNGEE. CDR3 residues: CASSPGLARDTQYF. The CDR3 DNA is TGTGCCAGCAGCCCAGGACTAGCGAGGGATACGCAGTATTTT.

The gene calls are TRBV12-3 or TRBV12-4 and TRBJ2-3; D gene ambiguous. Deletions cut 8 bases from V and 0 bases from J, with 12 bases between. The CDR3 sequence is 14 residues long. CDR3 in DNA: TGTGCCAGCTTCGGCGGAGTAAGCACAGATACGCAGTATTTT. Encoded protein: CASFGGVSTDTQYF.

The chain joins TRBV7-9 to TRBJ2-3, with 12 positions matching TRBD1. Germline lookup yields CDR1 SEHNR and CDR2 FQNEAQ (reference sequence). The CDR3 loop spans 16 amino acids. Trimming at V came to 2 bases and at J to 5 bases, leaving 5 bases not matched to a gene. The CDR3 here is CASSLLGTGGIDTQYF. For the CDR3, the DNA is TGTGCCAGCAGCTTATTGGGGACAGGGGGCATAGATACGCAGTATTTT.

The V and J genes are TRBV4-2 and TRBJ2-7, with 7 bases fitting TRBD2. Trimming at V came to 0 bases and at J to 3 bases, leaving 8 bases not matched to a gene. Germline CDR1 and CDR2: LGHNA and YNFKEQ. The CDR3 runs to 16 residues. In DNA form, the CDR3 reads TGTGCCAGCAGCCAAGAGGGGAGAGGCGGGAGCTACGAGCAGTACTTC. Translating gives CASSQEGRGGSYEQYF.

This clonotype has more than one count but fewer than ten. The chain recombines TRBV20-1 with TRBJ2-1; D is uncertain. This CDR3 is built from 14 residues. Germline V gene sequence: CDR1 DFQATT, CDR2 SNEGSKA (reference sequence). With 3 bases removed from V and 10 bases from J, the gap between germline ends came to 19 bases. CDR3 bases: TGCAGTGCTAGTCAACCAGCGACCGAACGGGAGCAGTTCTTC. This translates into CSASQPATEREQFF.

V is TRBV18 and J is TRBJ2-7, with no clear D. This CDR3 has 15 residues. CDR1 and CDR2 from the germline V gene are KGHSH and LQKENI. V was shortened by 3 bases and J by 1 base, with 13 bases between the two germline ends. As DNA, the CDR3 is TGTGCCAGCTCACCTGTGTTACTGGCTTCCTACGAGCAGTACTTC. This codes for CASSPVLLASYEQYF.

V and J are TRBV20-1 and TRBJ2-1, with 8 positions matching TRBD2. Losses at the gene ends were 6 bases for V and 0 bases for J; bases not matched to a gene: 4. The CDR3 is 14 residues long. Germline V CDR1 and CDR2: DFQATT, SNEGSKA (reference sequence). The DNA for the CDR3 is TGCAGTGCCCCACTAGCGGCCTCCTACAATGAGCAGTTCTTC. Residues: CSAPLAASYNEQFF.

By share of the sample, this clonotype is medium-sized. This chain connects TRBV12-3 or TRBV12-4 to TRBJ2-1; 13 nucleotides line up with TRBD2. The CDR3 runs to 15 residues. Trimming at V came to 6 bases and at J to 9 bases, leaving 8 bases not matched to a gene. The CDR3 nucleotides read TGTGCCAGCAGCCCCGGGACTAGCGGGATTGGTGAGCAGTTCTTC. Its protein is CASSPGTSGIGEQFF.

This clonotype was detected only a few times. V usage is TRBV4-3 and J usage is TRBJ2-1; no clear D gene. V was pared by 0 bases and J by 10 bases, with 13 bases between. The CDR3 sequence is 14 residues long. Germline lookup yields CDR1 LGHNA and CDR2 YSLEER. CDR3 DNA: TGCGCCAGCAGCCAAGAACCCGGACGGTTGGAGCAGTTCTTC. Translation: CASSQEPGRLEQFF.

This chain links TRBV3-1 with TRBJ2-1; 12 positions agree with TRBD2. The trim removed 3 bases at V and 12 bases at J, leaving 15 bases unmatched. In germline, CDR1 is LGHDT, CDR2 YNNKEL (reference sequence). CDR3 size: 17 residues. DNA of the CDR3: TGTGCCAGCAGCCATCGGCGACTAGCGGGAGCAATCGATGTGCAGTTCTTC. Its translation: CASSHRRLAGAIDVQFF.

This clonotype was picked up a small number of times. The chain couples TRBV9 to TRBJ2-3; weak D call: TRBD2 (5 bases). The germline V gene has CDR1 SGDLS and CDR2 YYNGEE. Trimming cost V 1 base and J 2 bases, with 11 bases left between them. This CDR3 has 15 amino acids. The CDR3 sequence is CASSVSSGDTDTQYF. CDR3 nucleotide sequence: TGTGCCAGCAGCGTATCAAGCGGAGACACAGATACGCAGTATTTT.

The chain uses TRBV20-1 and TRBJ1-5; perhaps TRBD1 as D (5 bases). The CDR3 runs 12 residues. Trimming took 4 bases from V and 4 from J, leaving 8 bases between them. Germline V lookup: CDR1 DFQATT, CDR2 SNEGSKA (reference sequence). The CDR3 DNA follows: TGCAGTGCTATAACAGGAAATCAGCCCCAGCATTTT. Translated, it gives CSAITGNQPQHF.

The chain links TRBV7-2 to TRBJ2-1; 11 nucleotides match TRBD1. CDR3 length: 16 amino acids. V trimming: 4 bases; J trimming: 6 bases; junction bases outside the gene matches: 8. Germline lookup yields CDR1 SGHTA and CDR2 FQGNSA. The chain's CDR3 is CASSYSGTGGFNEQFF. DNA for the CDR3: TGTGCCAGCAGCTACTCGGGGACAGGGGGGTTCAATGAGCAGTTCTTC.

This chain joins TRBV7-9 and TRBJ2-7; 9 bases map to TRBD2. Germline V gives CDR1 SEHNR, CDR2 FQNEAQ (reference sequence). The V gene end was trimmed by 1 base and the J gene end by 2 bases; junction bases not matched to a gene: 9. The CDR3 length is 17 residues. The CDR3 loop is CASSLETLASGTYEQYF. The CDR3 DNA reads TGTGCCAGCAGCTTAGAAACCCTGGCTAGCGGGACCTACGAGCAGTACTTC. The full variable domain, its missing parts supplied by reference TRBV7-9 and TRBJ2-7, is DTGVSQNPRHKITKRGQNVTFRCDPISEHNRLYWYRQTLGQGPEFLTYFQNEAQLEKSRLLSDRFSAERPKGSFSTLEIQRTEQGDSAMYLCASSLETLASGTYEQYFGPGTRLTVT.

This rearrangement joins TRBV7-7 to TRBJ2-1; 11 bases are a match to TRBD2. CDR3 length: 14 amino acids. Germline V lookup: CDR1 SSHAT, CDR2 FNYEAQ (reference sequence). With V trimmed by 5 bases and J by 10 bases, 7 bases remained unmatched. CDR3 in DNA: TGTGCCAGCAGCCCCCTAGCGGGAGGAGGCGAGCAGTTCTTC. It specifies CASSPLAGGGEQFF. Looking up the rest from reference TRBV7-7 and TRBJ2-1 gives the full variable domain: GAGVSQSPRYKVTKRGQDVTLRCDPISSHATLYWYQQALGQGPEFLTYFNYEAQPDKSGLPSDRFSAERPEGSISTLTIQRTEQRDSAMYRCASSPLAGGGEQFFGPGTRLTVL.

The chain is built from TRBV28 and TRBJ2-2; the D is unclear. CDR1 and CDR2 (germline): MDHEN, SYDVKM. CDR3 length: 14 residues. V lost 6 bases and J 6 bases, leaving 14 bases between the germline ends. CDR3 nucleotides: TGTGCCAGCAGGCCGAACCTCGTCGCCGGGGAGCTGTTTTTT. Protein sequence: CASRPNLVAGELFF.

This clonotype has a count of ten or more. The chain combines TRBV7-2 with TRBJ2-7; 9 positions match TRBD1. Germline values: CDR1 SGHTA, CDR2 FQGNSA. V dropped 2 bases and J dropped 3; count of bases not matched to a gene: 5. CDR3 length: 15 amino acids. The CDR3 sequence: CASSLTGTGLYEQYF. The CDR3 coding sequence is TGTGCCAGCAGCTTAACCGGGACAGGGCTCTACGAGCAGTACTTC.

Comments on this clonotype: A read error may explain this, as a much larger clone is one base away. V gene TRBV29-1 combines with J gene TRBJ1-5, with TRBD1 matching over 7 bases. Unmatched junction bases numbered 1, after V lost 4 bases and J lost 1 base. CDR3 size: 13 residues. Germline V gene data show CDR1 as SQVTM and CDR2 as ANQGSEA. CDR3 sequence reads: CSVADRSNQPQHF. The CDR3 DNA reads as TGCAGCGTTGCGGACAGGAGCAATCAGCCCCAGCATTTT.

About this clonotype: At one of its ends the junction is not consistent with the germline gene, which may arise from a read error. The CDR3 bases are TGTGCCAGCCCACCACCTAAACTAGCGGGAGCAAAGGAGACCCAGTACTTC. As protein: CASPPPKLAGAKETQYF. The rearrangement links TRBV18 to TRBJ2-5; 11 bases map to TRBD2. The germline V gene encodes CDR1 KGHSH and CDR2 LQKENI. This CDR3 contains 17 residues.

This clonotype was observed at least ten times. J is TRBJ2-7 and V is TRBV20-1; weak D call: TRBD1 (6 bases). There are 15 residues in the CDR3. The germline gives CDR1 DFQATT, CDR2 SNEGSKA (reference sequence). Trimming removed 1 base at V and 2 bases at J, with 15 bases between. The DNA for the CDR3 is TGCAGTGCTAGAGGGGCTCAGGGGTCGACCTACGAGCAGTACTTC. Translation: CSARGAQGSTYEQYF.

This chain connects TRBV7-2 to TRBJ2-7; D is uncertain. CDR1 is SGHTA and CDR2 is FQGNSA in the germline V gene. This CDR3 spans 13 amino acids. Deletions cut 1 base from V and 0 bases from J, with 4 bases between. CDR3 sequence reads: CASSLVVSYEQYF. The CDR3 DNA follows: TGTGCCAGCAGCTTAGTGGTCTCCTACGAGCAGTACTTC.

This clonotype was counted between two and nine times. The V gene is TRBV7-7, the J gene TRBJ2-2; D call uncertain. The CDR3 runs to 13 residues. Germline CDR1 is SSHAT and CDR2 is FNYEAQ (reference sequence). V was cut by 5 bases and J by 5 bases, with 9 bases left in between. The CDR3 DNA follows: TGTGCCAGCAGCCTTGGTTGGACCGGGGAGCTGTTTTTT. Protein sequence: CASSLGWTGELFF.

There are a few counts of this clonotype. This sequence joins TRBV6-6 and TRBJ2-6; D remains unclear. This CDR3 has 14 amino acids. V dropped 4 bases and J dropped 1 base, with 5 bases sitting between them. Germline V CDR1 and CDR2: MNHNY, SVGAGI (reference sequence). The CDR3 DNA reads as TGTGCCAGCAGTTTCGGATCTGGGGCCAACGTCCTGACTTTC. Translating gives CASSFGSGANVLTF.

The chain has TRBV12-3 or TRBV12-4 and TRBJ2-3; 8 bases are a match to TRBD2. CDR3 length: 14 residues. The V segment lost 6 bases and the J segment 1 base; nucleotides outside the gene matches: 3. This chain's CDR3 is CASRLTSGTDTQYF. CDR3 coding DNA: TGTGCCAGCAGGCTGACTAGCGGCACAGATACGCAGTATTTT.

This clonotype turned up a few times. The V and J genes are TRBV2 and TRBJ2-3; 9 bases match TRBD2. The CDR3 extends over 14 amino acids. With V trimmed by 7 bases and J by 1 base, 3 bases remained unmatched. Germline values: CDR1 SNHLY, CDR2 FYNNEI. CDR3 region: CASNRLAGTDTQYF. CDR3 bases: TGTGCCAGCAACAGACTAGCGGGCACAGATACGCAGTATTTT.

This clonotype is judged large. This chain joins TRBV29-1 and TRBJ2-2; a weak D match, TRBD2 (5 bases). The CDR3 consists of 14 residues. V was trimmed by 5 bases and J by 2 bases, leaving 12 bases between them. Per the germline V gene, CDR1 is SQVTM and CDR2 is ANQGSEA. CDR3 loop: CSVPGVGNTGELFF. In DNA, the CDR3 is TGCAGCGTTCCCGGGGTCGGCAACACCGGGGAGCTGTTTTTT.